The 12 T cell receptor beta chains listed next were all sequenced from one sample in a study of T cells in women clearing cervical HPV infection (dated by TCRdb to between 2018 and 2020). The library relied on the immunoSEQ multiplex PCR assay. Not all clones reach the TCRdb copy of this immuneACCESS table, which keeps in-frame sequences only. Checked studies attribute under half of the gap to unresolved V genes and leave the rest unexplained. The data table for this sample lists around 22,000 clones. The ten largest account for about 5% of the sample. The specimen sequenced was blood buffy coat. These TCRs come from a woman aged 18-69 years with a cervical HPV16 infection that either progressed to CIN3+ or cleared (not recorded which).

The part of the CDR3 DNA that was read is TGCAGTGCGTGGACTAGCGGGGCCTACGAG. This gives the protein CSAWTSGAYE. The full-length CDR3 reads as CSAWTSGAYEQYF. The chain couples TRBV20-1 to TRBJ2-7; 12 nucleotides agree with TRBD2. The read halts 3 residues ahead of the CDR3 end, with the missing end drawn from the germline J gene. Germline assignment: CDR1 DFQATT and CDR2 SNEGSKA (reference sequence). The J segment lost 2 bases and the V segment lost 6 bases, leaving 2 bases of the junction unmatched. This CDR3 comprises 13 residues.

Worth noting for this clone: The CDR3 is cut off 3 residues early in the read; its end comes from the germline J gene. This sequence joins TRBV6-1 and TRBJ2-7; the match to TRBD2 covers 13 bases. With V trimmed by 1 base and J by 0 bases, 0 bases remained unmatched. The CDR3 covers 16 residues. Germline assignment: CDR1 MNHNS and CDR2 SASEGT. CDR3 in amino acids: CASSEGTSGSSYEQYF. The part of the CDR3 DNA that was read is TGTGCCAGCAGTGAAGGGACTAGCGGGAGCTCCTACGAG.

As for this clone: The read ends 3 residues early relative to the CDR3; the germline J gene fills the gap. This chain joins TRBV12-3 or TRBV12-4 and TRBJ2-7, with 14 bases fitting TRBD2. This CDR3 is built from 16 residues. V was pared by 3 bases and J by 2 bases, with 3 bases of the junction left unmatched. CDR3 DNA (partial): TGTGCCAGCAGTTTCGCGGGACTAGCGGGAGCCTACGAG. This gives the protein CASSFAGLAGAYE. The CDR3 reads in full as CASSFAGLAGAYEQYF.

A note on this clone: The CDR3 end lies 3 residues beyond the end of the read and is filled in from the germline J gene. The genes are TRBV7-2 and TRBJ1-3; TRBD1 matches 9 bases. Germline V gene data show CDR1 as SGHTA and CDR2 as FQGNSA. Trimming cost V 7 bases and J 3 bases; bases outside gene matches: 7. This CDR3 region has 15 residues. The sequenced part of the CDR3 DNA is TGTGCCAGCAACCCCGGGACAGGGTTTGGAAACACC. Its translation: CASNPGTGFGNT. The full CDR3 sequence reads CASNPGTGFGNTIYF.

About this clone itself: The sequenced fragment ends 3 residues before the CDR3 boundary, so the rest is inferred from the germline J gene. The rearrangement uses TRBV6-2 or TRBV6-3 and TRBJ1-2; D gene unclear. Germline V gene data show CDR1 as MNHEY and CDR2 as SVGEGT. CDR3 length: 14 residues. CDR3 loop: CASTQNPYYNDYTF. CDR3 DNA (partial): TGTGCCAGCACCCAAAACCCATACTACAATGAC.

Considering frequency, this clone is medium-sized. Partial CDR3 DNA: TGTGCCAGCAGCTCGGCCTCTAGCGGGGACCAAGAGACC. Translated: CASSSASSGDQET. The entire CDR3 sequence reads CASSSASSGDQETQYF. The chain combines TRBV13 with TRBJ2-5, with TRBD2 matching 9 bases. The CDR3 goes on 3 residues after the read ends, and that part is filled in from the germline J gene. The CDR3 loop spans 16 amino acids. The J segment lost 0 bases and the V segment lost 4 bases, leaving 6 bases of the junction unmatched. Germline V gene lookup returns CDR1 PRHDT and CDR2 FYEKMQ (reference sequence).

Details on this clone: With the read ending 3 residues before the CDR3 end, the germline J gene is used to fill in that end. The genes are TRBV20-1 and TRBJ2-7, with TRBD2 matching 8 bases. Germline CDR1 and CDR2: DFQATT and SNEGSKA (reference sequence). The CDR3 loop spans 17 amino acids. V trimming: 3 bases; J trimming: 2 bases; junction bases outside the gene matches: 15. The CDR3 protein is CSARRALRGAKPYEQYF. The DNA read from the CDR3 is TGCAGTGCTAGGAGGGCGCTGCGGGGGGCGAAACCCTACGAG.

As regards this clone: Sequencing ends 3 residues short of the CDR3 end; the germline J gene provides the rest. This chain connects TRBV20-1 to TRBJ2-2, with 10 bases matching TRBD2. The germline V gene has CDR1 DFQATT and CDR2 SNEGSKA (reference sequence). The ends lost 3 bases at V and 4 bases at J; junction bases unmatched: 14. The CDR3 sequence is 18 residues long. The CDR3 is CSARISASGSLRTGELFF. The DNA read from the CDR3 is TGCAGTGCTAGGATTAGCGCTAGCGGGAGTTTGCGCACCGGGGAG.

A remark on this clone: The read stops 3 residues short of the end of the CDR3; the missing end is completed from the germline J gene. V usage is TRBV29-1 and J usage is TRBJ2-2; TRBD1 matches 7 bases. Germline lookup yields CDR1 SQVTM and CDR2 ANQGSEA. The CDR3 runs 17 residues. Here the CDR3 reads CSVERNETGPHNEKLFF. CDR3 DNA, as far as it was read: TGCAGCGTTGAGAGAAACGAGACAGGGCCCCATAATGAAAAG.

With regard to this clone: The sequence runs out 3 residues before the end of the CDR3; the remainder is reconstructed from the germline J gene. The chain recombines TRBV19 with TRBJ2-5; either TRBD1 or TRBD2 may supply D (5 bases each). Between the trimmed V and J ends, which lost 5 bases and 5 bases, there was a span of 15 bases. Germline CDR1 reads LNHDA; CDR2 reads SQIVND (reference sequence). The length of the CDR3 is 14 residues. CDR3 in amino acids: CASSPQEAGETQYF. The sequenced part of the CDR3 DNA is TGTGCCAGTAGTCCCCAGGAGGCAGGGGAGACC.

Details on this clone: The CDR3 goes on 3 residues after the read ends, and that part is filled in from the germline J gene. This chain uses TRBV19 with TRBJ1-5; D remains ambiguous. The CDR3 has 14 residues. CDR1 and CDR2 (germline): LNHDA, SQIVND (reference sequence). With 6 bases removed from V and 6 bases from J, the gap between germline ends came to 15 bases. CDR3: CASSSLGRGQPQHF. The CDR3 bases that were read are TGTGCCAGTAGCTCGCTGGGCAGAGGTCAGCCC.

Worth noting for this clone: The read halts 3 residues ahead of the CDR3 end, with the missing end drawn from the germline J gene. The V gene is TRBV5-1, the J gene TRBJ2-1; 9 bases agree with TRBD1. Germline CDR1 SGHRS, CDR2 YFSETQ. The CDR3 extends over 17 amino acids. J gave up 7 bases and V 3 bases, and 14 bases lay outside the gene matches. Here the CDR3 reads CASSWVNRDRAGNEQFF. The DNA read from the CDR3 is TGCGCCAGCAGCTGGGTGAACCGGGACAGGGCAGGAAATGAG. Based on the CDR3 plus reference TRBV5-1 and TRBJ2-1, the full variable domain is KAGVTQTPRYLIKTRGQQVTLSCSPISGHRSVSWYQQTPGQGLQFLFEYFSETQRNKGNFPGRFSGRQFSNSRSEMNVSTLELGDSALYLCASSWVNRDRAGNEQFFGPGTRLTVL.